These 8 T cell receptor beta chains share one sample of origin, sequenced in a study of early T cells in non-severe SARS-CoV-2 infection. Each CDR3 protein is one row after TCRdb ran MiXCR on the 5' RACE reads. In the table there are approximately 70,000 distinct CDR3 sequences, about 13% of which are singletons. The sequenced sample consisted of whole blood. These receptors were taken from an adult who was a healthcare worker with PCR-confirmed SARS-CoV-2 infection or an uninfected control (not recorded which).

This clonotype was observed at least ten times. The chain has TRBV13 and TRBJ2-1; 9 bases are a match to TRBD2. CDR1 and CDR2 (germline): PRHDT, FYEKMQ (reference sequence). The CDR3 is made up of 20 amino acids. V shed 2 bases, J shed 5 bases, and the junction held 19 bases outside the gene matches. Here the CDR3 reads CASSLYRRTSERSTHNEQFF. The CDR3 DNA follows: TGTGCCAGCAGCTTATATCGCAGGACTAGCGAGAGATCAACGCACAATGAGCAGTTCTTC.

J is TRBJ2-7 and V is TRBV6-2 or TRBV6-3; D is possibly TRBD1 or TRBD2 (6 bases each). CDR3 length: 12 residues. V was cut by 6 bases and J by 6 bases, with 12 bases left in between. CDR1 MNHEY and CDR2 SVGEGT come from the germline V gene. The CDR3 DNA follows: TGTGCCAGCAGCTATGGAGGGGGCGAGCAGTACTTC. Translating it yields CASSYGGGEQYF.

This clonotype was seen ten or more times. The genes are TRBV11-2 and TRBJ2-7; TRBD2 matches 12 bases. Losses at the gene ends were 5 bases for V and 0 bases for J; bases not matched to a gene: 11. Germline V gene sequence: CDR1 SGHAT, CDR2 FQNNGV. The CDR3 covers 18 residues. The CDR3 region is CASSLHHGLAGSSYEQYF. Written as DNA, the CDR3 is TGTGCCAGCAGCCTCCACCACGGACTAGCGGGAAGCTCCTACGAGCAGTACTTC.

This clonotype was recorded a few times. The rearrangement links TRBV6-1 to TRBJ2-3, with 13 bases aligning to TRBD2. Trimming took 1 base from V and 0 from J; bases not matched to a gene: 4. Germline V gene data show CDR1 as MNHNS and CDR2 as SASEGT. The CDR3 is 18 residues long. Here the CDR3 reads CASSEDGLAGDSTDTQYF. The CDR3 DNA is TGTGCCAGCAGTGAAGATGGACTAGCGGGGGATAGCACAGATACGCAGTATTTT.

This clonotype was recorded a few times. The chain joins TRBV5-1 to TRBJ2-7; unclear D gene. The V end was cut by 0 bases, the J end by 6 bases, with 22 bases between. Germline loops: CDR1 SGHRS, CDR2 YFSETQ. This CDR3 region has 17 residues. CDR3 nucleotide sequence: TGCGCCAGCAGCTTGGCCCCTCCCGGGTCCCTTTTGTCCGAGCAGTACTTC. Translating it yields CASSLAPPGSLLSEQYF.

This clonotype was seen a few times. The V and J genes are TRBV20-1 and TRBJ2-1; 10 nucleotides agree with TRBD1. There are 14 residues in the CDR3. Per germline, CDR1 DFQATT and CDR2 SNEGSKA (reference sequence). The V and J ends lost 5 bases and 7 bases, in that order; junction bases with no gene match: 8. The CDR3 loop is CSAGRQGARNEQFF. CDR3 DNA: TGCAGTGCTGGCAGACAGGGGGCGCGAAATGAGCAGTTCTTC.

This clonotype showed up just a few times. The chain is built from TRBV29-1 and TRBJ2-7, with D tentatively TRBD2 (6 bases). Trimming pared 4 bases from V and 1 base from J, leaving 14 bases between. Germline CDR1 SQVTM, CDR2 ANQGSEA. The CDR3 contains 14 residues. The CDR3 is CSVARDSASYEQYF. As DNA, the CDR3 is TGCAGCGTTGCACGGGACTCGGCTTCCTACGAGCAGTACTTC.

The sample holds a few counts of this clonotype. This rearrangement joins TRBV6-6 to TRBJ1-3; TRBD1 matches at 7 bases. CDR3 length: 15 residues. The germline V gene has CDR1 MNHNY and CDR2 SVGAGI (reference sequence). With V trimmed by 5 bases and J by 2 bases, 6 bases remained unmatched. The CDR3 loop is CASSDTGAPGNTIYF. DNA for the CDR3: TGTGCCAGCAGTGACACAGGGGCCCCTGGAAACACCATATATTTT.